These T cell receptor beta chains were read from a single sample in a study of blood T cell repertoires in COVID-19. Assay: immunoSEQ multiplex PCR; the TCRdb copy retains only in-frame clones and omits some. Among approximately 500,000 clones listed, 75% to 90% were seen once. The sample taken for sequencing was peripheral blood. These receptors all come from a man between 18 and 35 years old with COVID-19, enrolled during active disease. Both conserved end residues are part of each CDR3. The D gene is left open where the match is weak. Clone sizes are given selectively: once, few, many, or a class where the clone is expanded.

d_call j_call clone_size v_call cdr3_aa cdr3_nt
. TRBJ2-7 few TRBV7-9 CASSPRRGTSYEQYF TGTGCCAGCAGCCCCCGACGGGGGACCTCCTACGAGCAGTACTTC
TRBD2 TRBJ2-1 . TRBV29-1 CSVEGSGGAWDEQFF TGCAGCGTTGAAGGTAGCGGGGGGGCTTGGGATGAGCAGTTCTTC
TRBD1 TRBJ2-1 . TRBV27 CASSPPQGAEQFF TGTGCCAGCAGTCCCCCCCAGGGGGCTGAGCAGTTCTTC
. TRBJ2-5 once TRBV11-3 CASSRRWHTYQETQYF TGTGCCAGCAGCAGGAGGTGGCATACGTACCAAGAGACCCAGTACTTC
. TRBJ1-1 once TRBV27 CASIGAGTEAFF TGTGCCAGCATAGGGGCCGGGACTGAAGCTTTCTTT
. TRBJ1-1 . TRBV6-1 CASSEFGTPEAFF TGTGCCAGCAGTGAATTTGGGACACCTGAAGCTTTCTTT
TRBD1 TRBJ1-1 . TRBV19 CASRKRRGTGVNTEAFF TGTGCCAGTAGGAAAAGAAGGGGGACAGGAGTCAACACTGAAGCTTTCTTT
TRBD1 TRBJ1-2 . TRBV10-2 CASSDRGLVNYGYTF TGCGCCAGCAGTGACAGGGGGCTGGTTAACTATGGCTACACCTTC
TRBD1 TRBJ2-7 . TRBV5-6 CASSLISQGAWEQYF TGTGCCAGCAGCCTCATTAGTCAGGGGGCTTGGGAGCAGTACTTC
TRBD1 TRBJ2-1 . TRBV10-3 CAISETQGAYEQFF TGTGCCATCAGTGAAACCCAGGGGGCTTATGAGCAGTTCTTC
. TRBJ2-7 . TRBV28 CASSIDRFYEQYF TGTGCCAGCAGTATTGACAGATTCTACGAGCAGTACTTC
TRBD2 TRBJ2-1 . TRBV11-2 CASSLAGGNYNEQFF TGTGCCAGCAGCTTAGCGGGGGGGAACTACAATGAGCAGTTCTTC
. TRBJ2-2 . TRBV7-9 CASSSVWNTGELFF TGTGCCAGCAGCTCTGTTTGGAACACCGGGGAGCTGTTTTTT
. TRBJ2-7 few TRBV11-1 CASSIGHGGIEQYF TGTGCCAGCAGCATTGGACACGGTGGGATCGAGCAGTACTTC
TRBD1 TRBJ1-5 once TRBV7-2 CASSWGQGASNQPQHF TGTGCCAGCAGCTGGGGACAGGGGGCTAGCAATCAGCCCCAGCATTTT
TRBD2 TRBJ2-5 . TRBV19 CASSINRATSGRKETQYF TGTGCCAGTAGTATAAATCGTGCGACTAGCGGAAGGAAAGAGACCCAGTACTTC
TRBD1 TRBJ2-5 . TRBV3-1/TRBV3-2 CASSRDREETQYF TGTGCCAGCAGCCGGGACAGGGAAGAGACCCAGTACTTC
TRBD1 TRBJ1-1 . TRBV18 CASSRGQDTEAFF TGTGCCAGCTCACGGGGACAGGACACTGAAGCTTTCTTT
TRBD1 TRBJ2-7 . TRBV7-9 CASSRQTGSDEQYF TGTGCCAGCAGCCGCCAGACAGGGAGTGACGAGCAGTACTTC
. TRBJ2-3 once TRBV5-4 CASADRRETSTDTQYF TGTGCCAGCGCTGACAGACGGGAGACTAGCACAGATACGCAGTATTTT
TRBD2 TRBJ2-3 . TRBV11-2 CASSLWSSGSTDTQYF TGTGCCAGCAGCTTATGGTCTAGCGGGAGCACAGATACGCAGTATTTT
. TRBJ2-1 . TRBV18 CASSPPSFTGLFDEQFF TGTGCCAGCTCACCACCGAGTTTTACAGGCCTGTTCGATGAGCAGTTCTTC
. TRBJ2-3 . TRBV24-1 CATSDLGRSRQYF TGTGCCACCAGTGATTTGGGAAGGAGTAGGCAGTATTTT
TRBD1 TRBJ2-7 . TRBV7-9 CASRTGGNEQYF TGTGCCAGCAGGACAGGGGGCAACGAGCAGTACTTC
TRBD2 TRBJ2-1 . TRBV7-9 CASSLGSGLAGVHEQFF TGTGCCAGCAGCTTAGGATCGGGACTAGCGGGAGTCCATGAGCAGTTCTTC
TRBD1 TRBJ2-1 . TRBV5-1 CASSLEPTGQGSHEQFF TGCGCCAGCAGCCTAGAACCGACGGGACAGGGGTCCCATGAGCAGTTCTTC
TRBD1 TRBJ1-2 few TRBV7-8 CASSLLYRGNGYTF TGTGCCAGCAGCTTACTTTACAGGGGGAATGGCTACACCTTC
. TRBJ2-7 . TRBV24-1 CATSDKAGVGTYEQYF TGTGCCACCAGTGATAAGGCCGGGGTGGGGACCTACGAGCAGTACTTC
. TRBJ2-3 once TRBV5-4 CASSLGSLLSTDTQYF TGTGCCAGCAGCTTGGGGTCTCTACTTAGCACAGATACGCAGTATTTT
TRBD1 TRBJ2-7 . TRBV6-5 CASSNRDRDGEQYF TGTGCCAGCAGTAATAGGGACAGGGACGGCGAGCAGTACTTC
TRBD2 TRBJ2-1 . TRBV11-2 CASSGSGTSGFDEQFF TGTGCCAGCAGCGGATCCGGGACTAGCGGTTTCGATGAGCAGTTCTTC
TRBD1 TRBJ1-6 . TRBV7-6 CASSYRVLGQGHSSYNSPLHF TGTGCCAGCAGCTACCGGGTGTTGGGACAGGGGCATAGCTCCTATAATTCACCCCTCCACTTT
TRBD2 TRBJ2-5 once TRBV7-8 CASSLSGGVQETQYF TGTGCCAGCAGCTTGAGCGGGGGGGTCCAAGAGACCCAGTACTTC
. TRBJ2-7 . TRBV15 CATSRDRVRYGNSYEQYF TGTGCCACCAGCAGAGATCGGGTCCGGTACGGTAACTCCTACGAGCAGTACTTC
. TRBJ2-1 . TRBV11-3 CASSEQNNEQFF TGTGCCAGCAGCGAACAGAACAATGAGCAGTTCTTC
. TRBJ1-4 . TRBV3-1/TRBV3-2 CASSAAWTNEKLFF TGTGCCAGCAGCGCTGCGTGGACTAATGAAAAACTGTTTTTT
. TRBJ2-2 . TRBV28 CASSIPNTGELFF TGTGCCAGCAGTATTCCAAACACCGGGGAGCTGTTTTTT
TRBD2 TRBJ2-2 . TRBV6-4 CASSSSGANTGELFF TGTGCCAGCAGTTCTAGCGGGGCGAACACCGGGGAGCTGTTTTTT
TRBD2 TRBJ2-5 . TRBV7-2 CASSLARGSSTETQYF TGTGCCAGCAGCTTAGCTCGCGGGAGTAGTACAGAGACCCAGTACTTC
TRBD1 TRBJ2-2 . TRBV5-1 CASSHGTANTGELFF TGCGCCAGCAGCCACGGGACAGCGAACACCGGGGAGCTGTTTTTT
. TRBJ2-7 . TRBV18 CASSLLPRAPGGGSASYEQYF TGTGCCAGCTCACTCCTCCCCCGGGCTCCAGGGGGAGGAAGCGCCTCCTACGAGCAGTACTTC
TRBD2 TRBJ2-3 . TRBV3-1/TRBV3-2 CASSDGELAGADTQYF TGTGCCAGCAGCGATGGGGAACTAGCGGGAGCAGATACGCAGTATTTT
TRBD1 TRBJ1-1 . TRBV29-1 CSVFRDRGRDAFF TGCAGCGTCTTCCGGGACAGGGGGCGGGACGCTTTCTTT
. TRBJ2-1 . TRBV11-2 CASSHLENEQFF TGTGCCAGCAGTCACTTAGAGAATGAGCAGTTCTTC
. TRBJ1-5 . TRBV12-3/TRBV12-4 CASSSPVGPQHF TGTGCCAGCAGTTCCCCCGTGGGCCCCCAGCATTTT
. TRBJ2-1 . TRBV12-5 CASGFAGNEQFF TGTGCTAGTGGTTTTGCCGGGAATGAGCAGTTCTTC
. TRBJ2-2 . TRBV19 CASSLPGYSTGELFF TGTGCCAGTTCTCTACCGGGGTACTCCACCGGGGAGCTGTTTTTT
TRBD2 TRBJ2-1 . TRBV15 CATSRGPGGPLNEQFF TGTGCCACCAGCAGAGGTCCGGGAGGCCCCCTCAATGAGCAGTTCTTC
TRBD1 TRBJ1-5 . TRBV5-8 CASRPVGQQNQPQHF TGTGCCAGCAGGCCGGTGGGACAGCAAAATCAGCCCCAGCATTTT
. TRBJ2-2 . TRBV14 CASSPVRGYTGELFF TGTGCCAGCAGCCCAGTCAGGGGTTACACCGGGGAGCTGTTTTTT
. TRBJ1-1 . TRBV7-9 CASSLQNTEAFF TGTGCCAGCAGCTTACAGAACACTGAAGCTTTCTTT
TRBD1 TRBJ2-5 . TRBV18 CASSNGGQGTQYF TGTGCCAGCTCCAATGGGGGACAGGGGACCCAGTACTTC
. TRBJ1-6 . TRBV19 CASSEGDSPLHF TGTGCCAGTAGTGAAGGAGACTCACCCCTCCACTTT
TRBD2 TRBJ2-3 . TRBV7-8 CASSLGRLAGPDTQYF TGTGCCAGCAGCTTAGGAAGACTAGCGGGGCCAGATACGCAGTATTTT
TRBD1 TRBJ2-5 . TRBV6-5 CASSPGQTQETQYF TGTGCCAGCAGTCCGGGACAGACCCAAGAGACCCAGTACTTC
. TRBJ2-7 . TRBV29-1 CSASWGRLSYEQYF TGCAGCGCTTCTTGGGGCAGGCTCTCCTACGAGCAGTACTTC
. TRBJ1-2 . TRBV10-3 CAISVSSGAAGYTF TGTGCCATCAGTGTCTCGTCAGGGGCGGCTGGCTACACCTTC